Following are 8 T cell receptor beta chains from one sample sequenced in a study of a mutant IDH1 vaccine in newly diagnosed glioma. No antigens are known for them. The assay was immunoSEQ multiplex PCR, and TCRdb's table has in-frame clones only and misses some. The repertoire has around 40,000 clones, 60% to 85% of them found once; the top ten carry 6.3%. Time point noted: week 23, last vaccination. Topical imiquimod accompanied each vaccine dose, which consisted of 300 ug of mutant IDH1 20-mer peptide. Sequences were derived from PBMCs, sampled from a glioma patient whose treatment included an IDH1 peptide vaccine. These receptors were collected from a woman aged 40-49 years with glioma. Some clones in this sample may be carry-over from other donors' samples.

This clone is a singleton in its sample. This sequence joins TRBV6-5 and TRBJ1-2; 9 bases line up with TRBD1. CDR3 size: 15 residues. The germline CDR1 and CDR2 sequences are MNHEY and SVGAGI. The V segment lost 7 bases and the J segment 1 base; nucleotides outside the gene matches: 7. The CDR3 here is CASTRGTGSNYGYTF. CDR3 nucleotide sequence: TGTGCCAGCACAAGAGGGACAGGGAGTAACTATGGCTACACCTTC.

The chain recombines TRBV9 with TRBJ1-5, with D possibly matching TRBD1 (6 bases). V gave up 3 bases and J gave up 2 bases, with 27 bases separating them. Germline-derived CDR1 and CDR2 are SGDLS and YYNGEE. CDR3 length: 20 amino acids. The CDR3 sequence is CASSGRLMYRPGERNQPQHF. The CDR3 DNA is TGTGCCAGCAGCGGACGCCTAATGTATCGGCCAGGGGAACGCAATCAGCCCCAGCATTTT.

This sequence joins TRBV7-9 and TRBJ2-2; unclear D gene. CDR1 and CDR2 (germline): SEHNR, FQNEAQ (reference sequence). V shed 3 bases and J shed 0 bases, with 8 bases lying between them. The CDR3 is 15 residues long. DNA for the CDR3: TGTGCCAGCAGCTTCGAGTTAACGAACACCGGGGAGCTGTTTTTT. It specifies CASSFELTNTGELFF.

V gene TRBV7-2 combines with J gene TRBJ2-1; D unclear. Trimming cost V 4 bases and J 5 bases, with 18 bases left between them. Germline values: CDR1 SGHTA, CDR2 FQGNSA. The CDR3 has 16 amino acids. The CDR3, as DNA: TGTGCCAGCAGCTCTCAAATCTTCGCAGCCAACAATGAGCAGTTCTTC. Translated, it gives CASSSQIFAANNEQFF.

This clone was found a few times. The chain uses TRBV9 and TRBJ1-3; tentative D call: TRBD1 (5 bases). Germline V gene sequence: CDR1 SGDLS, CDR2 YYNGEE. The CDR3 consists of 13 residues. The germline V and J ends were trimmed by 3 bases and 4 bases, with 8 bases remaining between them. The CDR3 protein is CASSAAGGNTIYF. The CDR3 region has the DNA TGTGCCAGCAGCGCCGCAGGGGGAAACACCATATATTTT. Drawing the rest from reference TRBV9 and TRBJ1-3, the complete variable domain is DSGVTQTPKHLITATGQRVTLRCSPRSGDLSVYWYQQSLDQGLQFLIQYYNGEERAKGNILERFSAQQFPDLHSELNLSSLELGDSALYFCASSAAGGNTIYFGEGSWLTVV.

This chain connects TRBV6-5 to TRBJ1-5; TRBD1 might be the D (6 bases). Deletions cut 0 bases from V and 4 bases from J, with 7 bases between. This CDR3 comprises 14 residues. The germline gives CDR1 MNHEY, CDR2 SVGAGI. Here the CDR3 DNA reads TGTGCCAGCAGTTACTCGGGGGCAAATCAGCCCCAGCATTTT. This sequence encodes CASSYSGANQPQHF.

J is TRBJ1-5 and V is TRBV19; TRBD1 matches at 10 bases. Germline V gene sequence: CDR1 LNHDA, CDR2 SQIVND (reference sequence). Trimming took 3 bases from V and 5 from J; bases not matched to a gene: 4. CDR3 length: 15 amino acids. The CDR3 reads CASSITTGGHQPQHF. The DNA of the CDR3 is TGTGCCAGTAGTATCACGACAGGGGGCCATCAGCCCCAGCATTTT.

This chain connects TRBV29-1 to TRBJ1-1, with no clear D. This CDR3 region has 14 residues. Germline CDR1 and CDR2: SQVTM and ANQGSEA. V was pared by 4 bases and J by 0 bases, with 12 bases between. As DNA, the CDR3 is TGCAGCGTTGTCGCAGACACAATGAACACTGAAGCTTTCTTT. As protein: CSVVADTMNTEAFF.